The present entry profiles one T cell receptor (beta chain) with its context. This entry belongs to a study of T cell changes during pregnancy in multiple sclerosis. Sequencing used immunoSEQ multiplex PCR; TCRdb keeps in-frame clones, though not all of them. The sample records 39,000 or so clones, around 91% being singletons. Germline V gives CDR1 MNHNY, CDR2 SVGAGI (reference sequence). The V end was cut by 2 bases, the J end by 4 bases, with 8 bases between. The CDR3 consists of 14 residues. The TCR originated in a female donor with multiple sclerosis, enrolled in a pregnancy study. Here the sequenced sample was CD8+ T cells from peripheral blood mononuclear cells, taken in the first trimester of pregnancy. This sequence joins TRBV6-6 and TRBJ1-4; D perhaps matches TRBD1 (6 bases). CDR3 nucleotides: TGTGCCAGCAGTTACGGGACATTTAATGAAAAACTGTTTTTT. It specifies CASSYGTFNEKLFF.